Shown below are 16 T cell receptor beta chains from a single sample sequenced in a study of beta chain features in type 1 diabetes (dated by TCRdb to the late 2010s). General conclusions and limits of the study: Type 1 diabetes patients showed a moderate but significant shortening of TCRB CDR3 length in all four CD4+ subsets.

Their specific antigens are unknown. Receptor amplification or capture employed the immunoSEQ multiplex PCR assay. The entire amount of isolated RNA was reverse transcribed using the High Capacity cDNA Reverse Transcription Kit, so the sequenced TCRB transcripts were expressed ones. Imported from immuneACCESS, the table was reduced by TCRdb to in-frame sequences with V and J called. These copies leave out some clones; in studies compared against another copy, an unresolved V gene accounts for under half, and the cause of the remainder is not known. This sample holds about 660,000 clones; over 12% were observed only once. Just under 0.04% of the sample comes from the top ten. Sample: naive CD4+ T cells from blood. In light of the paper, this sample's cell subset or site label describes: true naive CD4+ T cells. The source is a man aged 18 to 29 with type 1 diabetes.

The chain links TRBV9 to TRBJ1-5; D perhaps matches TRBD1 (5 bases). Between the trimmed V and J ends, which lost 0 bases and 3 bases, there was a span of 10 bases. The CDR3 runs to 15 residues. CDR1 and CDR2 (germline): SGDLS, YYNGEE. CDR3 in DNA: TGTGCCAGCAGCGTAGGTAGGGGAGACAATCAGCCCCAGCATTTT. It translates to CASSVGRGDNQPQHF.

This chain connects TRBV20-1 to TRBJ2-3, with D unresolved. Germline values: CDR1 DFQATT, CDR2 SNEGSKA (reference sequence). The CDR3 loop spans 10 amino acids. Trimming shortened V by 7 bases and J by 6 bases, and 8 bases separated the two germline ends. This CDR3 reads CSGSGDTQYF. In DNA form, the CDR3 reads TGCAGTGGGAGTGGTGATACGCAGTATTTT.

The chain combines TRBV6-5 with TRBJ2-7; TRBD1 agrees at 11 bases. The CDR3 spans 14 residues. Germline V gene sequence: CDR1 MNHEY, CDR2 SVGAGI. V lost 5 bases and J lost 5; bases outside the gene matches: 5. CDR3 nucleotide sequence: TGTGCCAGCAGTCTCGGACAGGGGGCCGACGAGCAGTACTTC. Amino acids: CASSLGQGADEQYF.

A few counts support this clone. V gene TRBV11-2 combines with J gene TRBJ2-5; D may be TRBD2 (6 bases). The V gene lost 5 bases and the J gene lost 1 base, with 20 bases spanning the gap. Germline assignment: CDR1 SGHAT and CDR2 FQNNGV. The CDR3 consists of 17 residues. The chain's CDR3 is CASSPGTDITGQETQYF. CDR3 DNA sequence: TGTGCCAGCAGCCCCGGGACTGATATTACCGGCCAAGAGACCCAGTACTTC.

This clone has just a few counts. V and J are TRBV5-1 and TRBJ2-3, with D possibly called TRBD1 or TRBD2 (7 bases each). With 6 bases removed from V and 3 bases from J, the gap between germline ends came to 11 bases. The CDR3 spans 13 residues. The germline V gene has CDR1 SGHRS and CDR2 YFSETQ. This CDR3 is CASNRGGTDTQYF. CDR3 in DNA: TGCGCCAGCAACAGGGGAGGGACAGATACGCAGTATTTT.

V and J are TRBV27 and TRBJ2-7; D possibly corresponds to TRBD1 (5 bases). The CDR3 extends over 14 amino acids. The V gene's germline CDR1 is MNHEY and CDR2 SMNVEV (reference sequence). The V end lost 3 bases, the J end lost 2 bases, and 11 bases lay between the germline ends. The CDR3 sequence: CASSLRRVPYEQYF. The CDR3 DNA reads TGTGCCAGCAGTTTGCGCAGGGTACCCTACGAGCAGTACTTC.

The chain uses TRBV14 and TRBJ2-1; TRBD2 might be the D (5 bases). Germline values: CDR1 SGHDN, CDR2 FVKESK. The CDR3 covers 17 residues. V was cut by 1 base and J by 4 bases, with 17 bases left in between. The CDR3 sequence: CASSQGSGLLFYNEQFF. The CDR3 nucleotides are TGTGCCAGCAGCCAAGGATCAGGACTCCTATTTTACAATGAGCAGTTCTTC.

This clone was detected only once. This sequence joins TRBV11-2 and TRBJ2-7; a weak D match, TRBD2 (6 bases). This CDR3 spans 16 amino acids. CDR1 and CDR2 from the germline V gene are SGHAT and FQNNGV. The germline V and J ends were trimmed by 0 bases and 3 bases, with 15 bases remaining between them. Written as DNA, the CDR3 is TGTGCCAGCAGCTTAGAGGGCCAGCGGGCTAACTACGAGCAGTACTTC. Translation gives CASSLEGQRANYEQYF.

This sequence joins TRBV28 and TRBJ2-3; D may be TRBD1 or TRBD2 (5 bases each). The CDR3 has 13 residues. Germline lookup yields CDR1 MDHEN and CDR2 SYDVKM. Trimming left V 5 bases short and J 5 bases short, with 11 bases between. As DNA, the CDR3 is TGTGCCAGCAGTGGGGACCGTAGAGATACGCAGTATTTT. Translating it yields CASSGDRRDTQYF.

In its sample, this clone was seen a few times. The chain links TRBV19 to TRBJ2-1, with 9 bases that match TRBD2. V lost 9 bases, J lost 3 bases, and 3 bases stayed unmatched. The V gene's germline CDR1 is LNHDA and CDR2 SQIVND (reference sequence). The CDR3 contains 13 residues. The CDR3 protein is CARRLAVYNEQFF. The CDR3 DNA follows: TGTGCCAGGAGACTAGCGGTCTACAATGAGCAGTTCTTC.

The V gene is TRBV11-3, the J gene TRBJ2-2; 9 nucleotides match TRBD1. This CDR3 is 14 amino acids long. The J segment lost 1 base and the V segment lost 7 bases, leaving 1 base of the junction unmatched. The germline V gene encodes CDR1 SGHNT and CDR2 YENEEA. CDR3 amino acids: CASKGQGNTGELFF. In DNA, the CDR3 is TGTGCCAGCAAGGGACAGGGGAACACCGGGGAGCTGTTTTTT.

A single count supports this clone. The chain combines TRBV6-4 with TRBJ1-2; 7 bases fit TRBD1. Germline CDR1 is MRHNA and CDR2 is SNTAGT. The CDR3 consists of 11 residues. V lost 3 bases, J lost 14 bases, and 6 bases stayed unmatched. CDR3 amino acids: CASSEQGRRTF. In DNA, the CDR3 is TGTGCCAGCAGTGAACAGGGGCGTCGGACCTTC.

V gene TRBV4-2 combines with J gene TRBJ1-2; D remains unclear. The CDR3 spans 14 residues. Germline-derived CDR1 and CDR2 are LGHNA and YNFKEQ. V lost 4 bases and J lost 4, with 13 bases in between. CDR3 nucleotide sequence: TGTGCCAGCAGCCCTTCAACGGTGTTCTATGGCTACACCTTC. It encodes CASSPSTVFYGYTF.

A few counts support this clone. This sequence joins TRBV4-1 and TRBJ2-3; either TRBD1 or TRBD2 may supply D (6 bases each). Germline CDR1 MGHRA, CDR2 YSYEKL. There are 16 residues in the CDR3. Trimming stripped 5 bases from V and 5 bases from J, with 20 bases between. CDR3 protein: CASSFGGGPIKDTQYF. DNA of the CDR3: TGCGCCAGCAGCTTCGGGGGCGGCCCGATCAAAGATACGCAGTATTTT.

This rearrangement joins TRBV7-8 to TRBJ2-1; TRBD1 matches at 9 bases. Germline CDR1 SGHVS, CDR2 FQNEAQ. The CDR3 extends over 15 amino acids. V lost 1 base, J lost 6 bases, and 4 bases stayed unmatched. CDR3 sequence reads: CASSLDRGRFNEQFF. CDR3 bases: TGTGCCAGCAGCTTAGACAGGGGGCGCTTCAATGAGCAGTTCTTC.

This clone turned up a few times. The CDR3 DNA reads TGTGCCAGCAGCGTAGAGGGACAGGGCCTCCACGAGCAGTACTTC. Amino acids: CASSVEGQGLHEQYF. The chain uses TRBV9 and TRBJ2-7; 9 bases agree with TRBD1. The CDR3 consists of 15 residues. Germline lookup yields CDR1 SGDLS and CDR2 YYNGEE. The V gene end was trimmed by 0 bases and the J gene end by 5 bases; junction bases not matched to a gene: 6.